This T cell receptor (beta chain) was obtained from a study of cytomegalovirus exposure and HLA in healthy donors. V was pared by 5 bases and J by 1 base, with 6 bases between. CDR1 is SEHNR, CDR2 FQNEAQ, per germline (reference sequence). There are 12 residues in the CDR3. Vbeta (60) and Jbeta (13) primers were used in the PCR. Clones were sequenced by immunoSEQ multiplex PCR, and TCRdb holds only the in-frame ones, with some missing. The sample consists of 60,000 to 100,000 clones, around 81% of them appearing once. The V gene is TRBV7-9, the J gene TRBJ2-7, with D maybe TRBD2 (5 bases). The specimen was PBMCs. The clonotype originates from a male donor in good health and CMV-seropositive. CDR3 in DNA: TGTGCCAGCAGCCGAGGGTCCTACGAGCAGTACTTC. Protein product: CASSRGSYEQYF.